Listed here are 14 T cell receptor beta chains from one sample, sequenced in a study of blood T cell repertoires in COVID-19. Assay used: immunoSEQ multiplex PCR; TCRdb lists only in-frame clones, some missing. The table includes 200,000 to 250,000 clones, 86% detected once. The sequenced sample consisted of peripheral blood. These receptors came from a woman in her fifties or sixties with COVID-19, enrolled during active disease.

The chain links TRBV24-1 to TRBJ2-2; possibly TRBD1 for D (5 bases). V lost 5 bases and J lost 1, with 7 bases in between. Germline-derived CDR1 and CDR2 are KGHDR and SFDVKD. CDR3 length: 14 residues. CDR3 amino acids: CATSVQGNTGELFF. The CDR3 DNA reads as TGTGCCACCAGTGTTCAGGGGAACACCGGGGAGCTGTTTTTT.

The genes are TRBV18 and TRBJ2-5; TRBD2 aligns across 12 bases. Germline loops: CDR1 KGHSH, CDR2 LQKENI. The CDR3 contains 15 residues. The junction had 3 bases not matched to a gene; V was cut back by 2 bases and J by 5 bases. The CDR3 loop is CASSPTSGGLETQYF. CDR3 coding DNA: TGTGCCAGCTCACCAACTAGCGGGGGGCTTGAGACCCAGTACTTC.

The CDR3 sequence: CASSQQGGEGNEQFF. The CDR3 nucleotides read TGTGCCAGCAGCCAACAAGGGGGTGAGGGCAATGAGCAGTTCTTC. The chain recombines TRBV5-4 with TRBJ2-1, with D possibly TRBD1 on 6 matching bases. Germline assignment: CDR1 SGHNT and CDR2 YYREEE (reference sequence). The V end was cut by 4 bases, the J end by 6 bases, with 17 bases between. The CDR3 consists of 15 residues.

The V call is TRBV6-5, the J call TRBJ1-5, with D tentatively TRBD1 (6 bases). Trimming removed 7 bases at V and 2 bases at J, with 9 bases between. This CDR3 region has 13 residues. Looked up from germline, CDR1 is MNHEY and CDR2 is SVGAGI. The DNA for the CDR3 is TGTGCCAGCACCAGGGGTGGCAATCAGCCCCAGCATTTT. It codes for CASTRGGNQPQHF.

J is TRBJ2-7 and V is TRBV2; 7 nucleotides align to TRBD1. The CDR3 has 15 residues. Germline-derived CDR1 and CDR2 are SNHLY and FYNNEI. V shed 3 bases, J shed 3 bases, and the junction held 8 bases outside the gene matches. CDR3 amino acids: CASSERGQKIYEQYF. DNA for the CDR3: TGTGCCAGCAGTGAGAGGGGACAGAAAATCTACGAGCAGTACTTC.

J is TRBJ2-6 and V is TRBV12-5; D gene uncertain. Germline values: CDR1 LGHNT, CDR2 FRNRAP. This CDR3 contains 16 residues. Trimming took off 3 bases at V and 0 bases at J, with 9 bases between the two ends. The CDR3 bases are TGTGCTAGTGGTTTAGACATTACCTCTGGGGCCAACGTCCTGACTTTC. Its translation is CASGLDITSGANVLTF.

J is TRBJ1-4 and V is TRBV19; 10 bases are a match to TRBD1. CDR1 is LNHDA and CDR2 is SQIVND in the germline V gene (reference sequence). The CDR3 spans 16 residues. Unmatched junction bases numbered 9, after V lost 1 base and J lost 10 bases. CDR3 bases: TGTGCCAGTAGTATAGTAGGTGGGACAGGGGTCGGAAAACTGTTTTTT. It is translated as CASSIVGGTGVGKLFF.

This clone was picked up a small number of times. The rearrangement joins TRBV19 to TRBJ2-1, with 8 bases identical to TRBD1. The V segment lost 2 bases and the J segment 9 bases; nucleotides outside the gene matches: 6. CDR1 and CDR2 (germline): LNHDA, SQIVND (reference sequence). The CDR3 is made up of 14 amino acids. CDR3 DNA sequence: TGTGCCAGTAGTATATCAGGGGGCTCGGGTGAGCAGTTCTTC. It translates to CASSISGGSGEQFF. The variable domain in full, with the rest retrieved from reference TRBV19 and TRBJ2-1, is DGGITQSPKYLFRKEGQNVTLSCEQNLNHDAMYWYRQDPGQGLRLIYYSQIVNDFQKGDIAEGYSVSREKKESFPLTVTSAQKNPTAFYLCASSISGGSGEQFFGPGTRLTVL.

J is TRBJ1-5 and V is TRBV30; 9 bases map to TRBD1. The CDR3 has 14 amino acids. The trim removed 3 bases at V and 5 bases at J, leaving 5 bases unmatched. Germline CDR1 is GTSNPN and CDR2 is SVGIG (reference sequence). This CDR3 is CAWSHGTGYQPQHF. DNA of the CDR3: TGTGCCTGGAGCCACGGGACAGGGTATCAGCCCCAGCATTTT.

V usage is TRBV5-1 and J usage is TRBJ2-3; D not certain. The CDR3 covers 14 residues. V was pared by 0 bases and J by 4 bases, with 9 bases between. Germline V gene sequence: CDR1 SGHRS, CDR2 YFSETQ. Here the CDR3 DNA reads TGCGCCAGCAGCTTGGGACACCAGTCAGATACGCAGTATTTT. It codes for CASSLGHQSDTQYF.

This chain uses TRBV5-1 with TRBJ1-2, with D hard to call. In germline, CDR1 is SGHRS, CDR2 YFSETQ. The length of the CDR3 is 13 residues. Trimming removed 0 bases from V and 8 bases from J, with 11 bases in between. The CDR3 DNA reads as TGCGCCAGCAGCTTGGGTAGTGGGCTAGGCTACACCTTC. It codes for CASSLGSGLGYTF.

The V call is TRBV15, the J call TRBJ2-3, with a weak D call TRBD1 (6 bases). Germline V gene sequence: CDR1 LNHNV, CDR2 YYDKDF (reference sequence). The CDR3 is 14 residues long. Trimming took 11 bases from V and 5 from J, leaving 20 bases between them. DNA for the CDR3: TGTGCCGTCTCCAGGGGCCGATTTAGAGATACGCAGTATTTT. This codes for CAVSRGRFRDTQYF.

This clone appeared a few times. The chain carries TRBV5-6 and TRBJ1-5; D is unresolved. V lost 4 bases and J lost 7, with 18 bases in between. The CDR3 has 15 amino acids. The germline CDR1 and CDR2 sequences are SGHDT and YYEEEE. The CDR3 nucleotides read TGTGCCAGCAGCCTCGGGATGGAGGGAGTGCAGCCCCAGCATTTT. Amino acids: CASSLGMEGVQPQHF.

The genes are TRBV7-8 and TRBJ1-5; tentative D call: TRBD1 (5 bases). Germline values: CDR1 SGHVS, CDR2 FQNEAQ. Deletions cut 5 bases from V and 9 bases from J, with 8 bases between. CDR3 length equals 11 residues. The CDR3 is CASSPGGPQHF. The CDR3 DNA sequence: TGTGCCAGCAGCCCGGGGGGGCCCCAGCATTTT.